The 5 T cell receptor beta chains in this list originate from one sample, sequenced in a study of CD8 T cells in Susac syndrome. Random hexamers were used to reverse transcribe an amount of roughly 0.5 to 1 ug RNA. One entry per CDR3 protein, called by TCRdb with MiXCR from the immunoSEQ multiplex PCR reads. The sample lists about 180,000 distinct CDR3 sequences, 95% occurring once. The sequencing sample was made of CD8+ T cells from PBMCs. These receptors originate from a human donor with multiple sclerosis.

This chain links TRBV5-1 with TRBJ1-2, with a weak D call TRBD1 (6 bases). Germline assignment: CDR1 SGHRS and CDR2 YFSETQ. Trimming cost V 1 base and J 6 bases, with 13 bases left between them. This CDR3 comprises 14 residues. CDR3 nucleotides: TGCGCCAGCAGCTTGTCACAGGGAATTCATGGCTACACCTTC. It is translated as CASSLSQGIHGYTF.

This chain joins TRBV28 and TRBJ2-7, with TRBD2 identical over 11 bases. Germline CDR1 and CDR2: MDHEN and SYDVKM. This CDR3 spans 14 amino acids. With V trimmed by 6 bases and J by 6 bases, 7 bases remained unmatched. CDR3: CASRNTGTSGEQYF. The CDR3 DNA sequence: TGTGCCAGCAGAAATACCGGGACTAGCGGCGAGCAGTACTTC.

V gene TRBV7-9 combines with J gene TRBJ2-1, with 7 positions matching TRBD1. This CDR3 is 16 amino acids long. Losses at the gene ends were 4 bases for V and 6 bases for J; bases not matched to a gene: 12. Germline V gene lookup returns CDR1 SEHNR and CDR2 FQNEAQ (reference sequence). The CDR3 DNA sequence: TGTGCCAGCAGCTCCATGAGGGGGCCGGGTTTCAATGAGCAGTTCTTC. Translation: CASSSMRGPGFNEQFF.

The chain joins TRBV29-1 to TRBJ2-2, with D hard to call. The CDR3 is 11 residues long. V was pared by 5 bases and J by 6 bases, with 7 bases between. Per the germline V gene, CDR1 is SQVTM and CDR2 is ANQGSEA. The CDR3 loop reads CSVRASGELFF. The CDR3 DNA reads as TGCAGCGTTAGGGCGTCCGGGGAGCTGTTTTTT.

J is TRBJ1-5 and V is TRBV12-3 or TRBV12-4; D is ambiguous. CDR3 size: 16 residues. V was pared by 3 bases and J by 5 bases, with 17 bases between. The CDR3 protein is CASSFTGPRYDQPQHF. CDR3 nucleotide sequence: TGTGCCAGCAGTTTTACCGGGCCCAGGTACGATCAGCCCCAGCATTTT.